This T cell receptor (beta chain) came from a study of human T cells and chemical hapten exposure. Study conclusions and caveats: No alteration of TCRs above 1 in 1000 frequency was seen with DPC sensitization.

Time point specified: pre-sensitization, week 0. Treatment: therapeutic diphenylcyclopropenone sensitization with weekly scalp DPC. Unfractionated whole blood was the source of the extracted total RNA. This clonotype was counted a few times. The antigen remains undetermined. The V gene lost 2 bases and the J gene lost 9 bases, with 14 bases spanning the gap. The CDR3 consists of 13 residues. Germline loops: CDR1 SQVTM, CDR2 ANQGSEA. Original processing notes: Samples held a median of roughly 100,000 TCRs, range roughly 20,000–750,000. Each CDR3 protein is one row after TCRdb ran MiXCR on the RACE reads. TCRdb's processing, not the authors', yielded these V and J calls. Of more than 150,000 distinct CDR3 sequences listed, almost 30% were seen once; the top ten hold less than 3%.

The genes are TRBV29-1 and TRBJ2-1; D gene unclear. The sample here was whole blood, taken in connection with sensitization to the hapten diphenylcyclopropenone (DPC). This receptor was identified in a woman aged 30 to 39 with alopecia areata. Some clones in this sample may be carry-over from other donors' samples. The CDR3 protein is CSVEMARYAEQFF. CDR3 nucleotides: TGCAGCGTTGAAATGGCTAGATATGCTGAGCAGTTCTTC.